These 2 T cell receptor beta chains came from one sample sequenced in a study of cytomegalovirus exposure and HLA in healthy donors (dated by TCRdb to between 2016 and 2019). Library generation was performed with the immunoSEQ multiplex PCR assay. For the multiplex PCR, a mixture combining 60 forward primers for TCR Vbeta segments and 13 reverse primers for TCR Jbeta segments was used. As stored in TCRdb, this immuneACCESS dataset retains in-frame rearrangements with V and J assigned. A fraction of the clones does not appear; measured against another copy, unresolved V genes explain less than half of the discrepancy, and the remainder lacks a known reason. This sample gives 150,000 to 200,000 clones in total; 65% to 85% of them show up just once. Together, the top ten hold 0.77% of the sample. The sequenced sample consisted of PBMCs. These receptors were collected from a woman aged 18-30 years in good health and CMV-seronegative.

The V gene is TRBV6-5, the J gene TRBJ1-1, with a weak D call TRBD1 (6 bases). V was trimmed by 5 bases and J by 4 bases, leaving 14 bases between them. There are 14 residues in the CDR3. The germline V gene has CDR1 MNHEY and CDR2 SVGAGI. CDR3 amino acids: CASSEDSWGTEAFF. In DNA form, the CDR3 reads TGTGCCAGCAGTGAGGACAGTTGGGGCACTGAAGCTTTCTTT.

The CDR3 region has the DNA TGTGCCAGCAGCCAAGAGGCCAATCAGCCCCAGCATTTT. Its protein is CASSQEANQPQHF. The chain uses TRBV14 and TRBJ1-5, with D unresolved. Trimming took off 0 bases at V and 3 bases at J, with 3 bases between the two ends. From germline, CDR1 is SGHDN and CDR2 FVKESK. CDR3 size: 13 residues.